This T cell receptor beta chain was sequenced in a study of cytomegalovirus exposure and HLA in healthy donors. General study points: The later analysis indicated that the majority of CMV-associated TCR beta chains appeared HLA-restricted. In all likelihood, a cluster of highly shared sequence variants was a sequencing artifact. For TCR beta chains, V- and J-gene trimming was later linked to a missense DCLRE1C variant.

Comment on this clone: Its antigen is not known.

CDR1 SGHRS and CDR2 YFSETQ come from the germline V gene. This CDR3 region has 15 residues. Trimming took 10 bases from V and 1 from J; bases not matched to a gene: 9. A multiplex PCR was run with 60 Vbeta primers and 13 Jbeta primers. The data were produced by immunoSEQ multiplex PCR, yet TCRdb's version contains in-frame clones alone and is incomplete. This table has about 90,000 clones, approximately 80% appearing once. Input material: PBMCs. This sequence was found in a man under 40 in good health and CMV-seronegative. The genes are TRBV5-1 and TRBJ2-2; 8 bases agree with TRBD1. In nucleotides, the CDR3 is TGCGCCTCCCAGGGGGCTGCGGGGAACACCGGGGAGCTGTTTTTT. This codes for CASQGAAGNTGELFF.